These 12 T cell receptor beta chains were all obtained from the same sample, sequenced in a study of molecular identifiers for immune sequencing clone quantification. A single record per CDR3 protein comes from TCRdb applying MiXCR to the PCR reads. The sample holds about 86,000 distinct CDR3 sequences, more than 20% seen once. The source material was naive CD8+ T cells from blood, with Jurkat cell RNA spiked in. Sample subset: FACS-sorted CD8+CD4-CCR7+CD45RA+ naive T cells. Receptor source: a human donor in good health. Some libraries in this study had Jurkat cell RNA spiked in.

The CDR3 is CASSRGANVLTF. The CDR3 DNA is TGTGCCAGCAGCCGAGGGGCCAACGTCCTGACTTTC. The chain uses TRBV7-9 and TRBJ2-6; D gene uncertain. Trimming removed 5 bases from V and 4 bases from J, with 3 bases in between. The CDR3 totals 12 residues. From germline, CDR1 is SEHNR and CDR2 FQNEAQ (reference sequence).

In this sample, this clonotype turned up many times. This chain uses TRBV7-9 with TRBJ2-1, with 7 bases aligning to TRBD2. Germline CDR1 is SEHNR and CDR2 is FQNEAQ (reference sequence). The CDR3 has 15 amino acids. V shed 5 bases, J shed 4 bases, and the junction held 8 bases outside the gene matches. CDR3 loop: CASSTREGPYNEQFF. The CDR3 DNA sequence: TGTGCCAGCAGCACCAGGGAGGGCCCATACAATGAGCAGTTCTTC.

The genes are TRBV29-1 and TRBJ2-2; D is perhaps TRBD1 (5 bases). The V gene lost 3 bases and the J gene lost 6 bases, with 8 bases spanning the gap. This CDR3 is 12 amino acids long. Germline values: CDR1 SQVTM, CDR2 ANQGSEA. The CDR3 DNA follows: TGCAGCGTTGATCAGGGTCCCGGGGAGCTGTTTTTT. The encoded protein is CSVDQGPGELFF.

This clonotype was observed a few times. This chain joins TRBV28 and TRBJ2-7; weak D call: TRBD2 (5 bases). The CDR3 has 13 residues. V was trimmed by 3 bases and J by 4 bases, leaving 10 bases between them. The germline V gene encodes CDR1 MDHEN and CDR2 SYDVKM. The CDR3 loop is CASSFTRGYEQYF. The CDR3 DNA follows: TGTGCCAGCAGTTTTACCCGCGGGTACGAGCAGTACTTC.

Worth noting for this clonotype: Just one base apart from a much larger clone, this may be a read error. The CDR3 region is CASSRLAGGPPDTQCF. In DNA, the CDR3 is TGTGCCAGCAGCCGATTGGCGGGAGGGCCTCCAGATACGCAGTGTTTT. The chain is built from TRBV7-9 and TRBJ2-3; 9 bases line up with TRBD2. Per germline, CDR1 SEHNR and CDR2 FQNEAQ (reference sequence). CDR3 length: 16 residues.

Of note for this clonotype: A read error may be the cause here, since a much bigger clone is one base away. The chain links TRBV6-5 to TRBJ2-7; D may be TRBD1 (5 bases). The V gene's germline CDR1 is MNHEY and CDR2 SVGAGI. V lost 6 bases to trimming and J lost 2 bases, with 17 bases between them. The CDR3 runs to 15 residues. CDR3 loop: CASRELQGVPYEQYF. The CDR3 bases are TGTGCCAGCAGGGAGCTCCAGGGTGTGCCCTACGAGCAGTACTTC.

The rearrangement uses TRBV12-3 or TRBV12-4 and TRBJ2-7, with D unclear. The CDR3 extends over 16 amino acids. The V end was cut by 1 base, the J end by 1 base, with 14 bases between. CDR3 nucleotides: TGTGCCAGCAGTTTAGTCACGCGCTCTGGGTCCTACGAGCAGTACTTC. This codes for CASSLVTRSGSYEQYF.

The J gene is TRBJ2-1, the V gene TRBV6-5, with TRBD2 matching over 9 bases. The junction had 12 bases not matched to a gene; V was cut back by 3 bases and J by 9 bases. CDR1 and CDR2 from the germline V gene are MNHEY and SVGAGI. This CDR3 comprises 16 residues. This CDR3 is CASSYSIAGAPFEQFF. CDR3 nucleotides: TGTGCCAGCAGTTATTCAATAGCGGGAGCCCCCTTTGAGCAGTTCTTC.

This clonotype has only a few counts. The chain recombines TRBV3-1 with TRBJ2-7; TRBD2 matches 13 bases. The ends lost 0 bases at V and 2 bases at J; junction bases unmatched: 7. CDR3 size: 18 residues. In germline, CDR1 is LGHDT, CDR2 YNNKEL (reference sequence). CDR3 protein: CASSQEGGGTSGTYEQYF. The CDR3, as DNA: TGTGCCAGCAGCCAAGAGGGAGGAGGGACTAGCGGGACCTACGAGCAGTACTTC.

This clonotype has a handful of counts. The chain has TRBV19 and TRBJ2-3; TRBD1 matches at 8 bases. The V and J ends lost 3 bases and 5 bases, in that order; junction bases with no gene match: 7. This CDR3 has 15 amino acids. The germline V gene has CDR1 LNHDA and CDR2 SQIVND (reference sequence). DNA of the CDR3: TGTGCCAGTAGTATCGACAGGGGCCAGGGAGATACGCAGTATTTT. Its translation is CASSIDRGQGDTQYF.

This clonotype came up many times. The chain combines TRBV6-5 with TRBJ1-5; D unresolved. V dropped 6 bases and J dropped 0 bases, with 12 bases sitting between them. The CDR3 sequence is 15 residues long. Per germline, CDR1 MNHEY and CDR2 SVGAGI. CDR3 coding DNA: TGTGCCAGCAGCACCCGGTCCCCTAGCAATCAGCCCCAGCATTTT. It yields the protein CASSTRSPSNQPQHF.

With respect to this clonotype: The junction does not match germline at one end; this may be a read error. The chain joins TRBV7-9 to TRBJ2-7; the D call may be TRBD1 or TRBD2 (5 bases each). Germline V gene lookup returns CDR1 SEHNR and CDR2 FQNEAQ (reference sequence). The CDR3 is 13 amino acids. The CDR3 coding sequence is TGTGCCAGCAGCCCGAATCGGTGGGACGAGCTGTACTTC. Its protein is CASSPNRWDELYF. Full variable domain (missing parts from reference TRBV7-9 and TRBJ2-7): DTGVSQNPRHKITKRGQNVTFRCDPISEHNRLYWYRQTLGQGPEFLTYFQNEAQLEKSRLLSDRFSAERPKGSFSTLEIQRTEQGDSAMYLCASSPNRWDELYFGPGTRLTVT.